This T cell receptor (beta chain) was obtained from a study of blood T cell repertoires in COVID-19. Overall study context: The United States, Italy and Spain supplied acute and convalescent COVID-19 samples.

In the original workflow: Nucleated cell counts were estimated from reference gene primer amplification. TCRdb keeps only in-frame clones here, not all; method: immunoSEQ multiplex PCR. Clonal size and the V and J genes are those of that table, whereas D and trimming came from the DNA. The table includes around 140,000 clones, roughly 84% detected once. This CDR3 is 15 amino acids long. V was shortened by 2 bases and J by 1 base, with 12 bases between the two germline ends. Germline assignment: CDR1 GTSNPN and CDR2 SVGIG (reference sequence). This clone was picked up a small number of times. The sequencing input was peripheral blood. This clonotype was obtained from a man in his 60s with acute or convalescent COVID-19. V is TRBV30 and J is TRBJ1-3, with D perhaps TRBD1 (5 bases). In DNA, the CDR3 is TGTGCCTGGAGTTTTGGAGGGGTTTCTGGAAACACCATATATTTT. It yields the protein CAWSFGGVSGNTIYF.